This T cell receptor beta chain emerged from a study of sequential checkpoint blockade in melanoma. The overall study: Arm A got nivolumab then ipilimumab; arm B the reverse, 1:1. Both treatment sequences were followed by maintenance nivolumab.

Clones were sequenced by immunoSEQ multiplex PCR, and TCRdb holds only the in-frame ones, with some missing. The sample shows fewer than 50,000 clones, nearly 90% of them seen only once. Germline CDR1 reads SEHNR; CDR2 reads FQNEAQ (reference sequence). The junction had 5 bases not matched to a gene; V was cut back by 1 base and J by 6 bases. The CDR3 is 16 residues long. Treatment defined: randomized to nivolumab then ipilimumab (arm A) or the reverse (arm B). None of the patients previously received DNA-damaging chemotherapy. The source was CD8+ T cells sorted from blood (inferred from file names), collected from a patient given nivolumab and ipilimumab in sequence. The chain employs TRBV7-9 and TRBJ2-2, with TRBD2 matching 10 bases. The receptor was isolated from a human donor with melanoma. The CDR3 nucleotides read TGTGCCAGCAGCTTAGGTCTAGCGGGAGTATCCGGGGAGCTGTTTTTT. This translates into CASSLGLAGVSGELFF.